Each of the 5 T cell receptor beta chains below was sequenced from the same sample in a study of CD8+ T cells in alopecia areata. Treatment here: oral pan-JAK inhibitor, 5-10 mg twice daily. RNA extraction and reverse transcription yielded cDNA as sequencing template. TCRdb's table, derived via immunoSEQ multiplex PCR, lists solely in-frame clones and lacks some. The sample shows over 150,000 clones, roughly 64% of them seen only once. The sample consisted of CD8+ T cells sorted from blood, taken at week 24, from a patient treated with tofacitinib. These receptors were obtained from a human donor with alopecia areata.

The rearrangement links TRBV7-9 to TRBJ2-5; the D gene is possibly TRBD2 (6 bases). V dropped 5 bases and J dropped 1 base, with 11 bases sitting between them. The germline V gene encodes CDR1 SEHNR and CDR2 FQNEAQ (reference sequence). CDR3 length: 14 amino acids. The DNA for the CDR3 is TGTGCCAGCAGCCCGGAGCGGGCCCAAGAGACCCAGTACTTC. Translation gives CASSPERAQETQYF.

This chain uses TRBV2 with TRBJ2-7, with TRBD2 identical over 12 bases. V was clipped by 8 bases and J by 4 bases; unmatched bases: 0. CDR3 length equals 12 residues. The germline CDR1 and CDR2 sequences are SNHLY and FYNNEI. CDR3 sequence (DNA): TGTGCCAGCGGACTAGCGGGATACGAGCAGTACTTC. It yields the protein CASGLAGYEQYF.

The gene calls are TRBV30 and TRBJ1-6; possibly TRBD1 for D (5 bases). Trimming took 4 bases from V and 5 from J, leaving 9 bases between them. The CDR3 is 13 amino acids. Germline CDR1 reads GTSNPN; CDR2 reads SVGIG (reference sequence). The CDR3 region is CAWTAGNNSPLHF. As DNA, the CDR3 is TGTGCCTGGACCGCAGGGAATAATTCACCCCTCCACTTT.

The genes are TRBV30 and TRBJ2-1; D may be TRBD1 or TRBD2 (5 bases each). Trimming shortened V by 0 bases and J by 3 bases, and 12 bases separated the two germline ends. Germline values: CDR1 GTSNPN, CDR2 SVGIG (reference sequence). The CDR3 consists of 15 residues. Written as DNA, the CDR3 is TGTGCCTGGAGTGTTTACGGGGCCAGCTACAATGAGCAGTTCTTC. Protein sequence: CAWSVYGASYNEQFF.

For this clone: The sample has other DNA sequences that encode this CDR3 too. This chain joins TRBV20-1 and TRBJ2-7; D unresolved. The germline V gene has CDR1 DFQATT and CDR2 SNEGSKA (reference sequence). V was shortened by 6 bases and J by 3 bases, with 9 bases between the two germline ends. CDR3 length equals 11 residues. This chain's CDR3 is CSAELNYEQYF. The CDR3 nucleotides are TGCAGTGCAGAGCTGAACTACGAGCAGTACTTC.